This TCR beta chain derives from a study of blood T cell repertoires in COVID-19. This table comes from immunoSEQ multiplex PCR, and its TCRdb copy is limited to in-frame clones, with some not included. Of approximately 200,000 clones in the sample, about 90% were seen once. CDR1 is MNHEY, CDR2 SVGAGI, per germline. The CDR3 is made up of 15 amino acids. Trimming left V 6 bases short and J 0 bases short, with 9 bases between. The material sequenced was peripheral blood. The chain is built from TRBV6-5 and TRBJ2-6, with D possibly being TRBD2 (6 bases). The origin of this receptor is a man aged 35-49 years with active or convalescent COVID-19. This CDR3 is CASRTGSSGANVLTF. CDR3 bases: TGTGCCAGCAGAACCGGGAGCTCTGGGGCCAACGTCCTGACTTTC.